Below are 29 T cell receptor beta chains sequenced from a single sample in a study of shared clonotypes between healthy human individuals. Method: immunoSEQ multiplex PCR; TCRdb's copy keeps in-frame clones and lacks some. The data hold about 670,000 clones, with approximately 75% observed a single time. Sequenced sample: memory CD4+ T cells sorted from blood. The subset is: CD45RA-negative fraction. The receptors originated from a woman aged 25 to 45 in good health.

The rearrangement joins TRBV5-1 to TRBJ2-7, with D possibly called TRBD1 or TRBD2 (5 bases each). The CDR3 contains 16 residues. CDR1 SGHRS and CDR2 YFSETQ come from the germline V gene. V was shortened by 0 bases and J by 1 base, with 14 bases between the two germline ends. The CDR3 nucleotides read TGCGCCAGCAGCTTGGGAGGGGCGACGGGTTCCTACGAGCAGTACTTC. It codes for CASSLGGATGSYEQYF.

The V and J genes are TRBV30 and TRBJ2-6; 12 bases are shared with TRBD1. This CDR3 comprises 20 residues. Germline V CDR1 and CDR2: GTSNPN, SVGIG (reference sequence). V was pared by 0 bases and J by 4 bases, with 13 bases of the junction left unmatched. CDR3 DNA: TGTGCCTGGAGTGTACTCTGGGACAGGGGGCTCACTCCCGGGGCCAACGTCCTGACTTTC. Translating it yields CAWSVLWDRGLTPGANVLTF.

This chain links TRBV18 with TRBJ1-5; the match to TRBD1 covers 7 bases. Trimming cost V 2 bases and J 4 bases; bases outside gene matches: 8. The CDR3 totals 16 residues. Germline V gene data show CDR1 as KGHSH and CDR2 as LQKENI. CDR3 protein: CASSPGIDRVNQPQHF. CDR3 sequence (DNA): TGTGCCAGCTCACCAGGGATCGACAGGGTGAATCAGCCCCAGCATTTT.

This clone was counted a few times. The CDR3 DNA reads TGTGCCAGCAGCCCACTAGCTTCGGCAGATACGCAGTATTTT. This encodes CASSPLASADTQYF. J is TRBJ2-3 and V is TRBV14; D perhaps matches TRBD2 (6 bases). Germline V gene lookup returns CDR1 SGHDN and CDR2 FVKESK. This CDR3 has 14 residues. V lost 4 bases, J lost 4 bases, and 12 bases lay in between. The full variable domain, completed using reference TRBV14 and TRBJ2-3, is EAGVTQFPSHSVIEKGQTVTLRCDPISGHDNLYWYRRVMGKEIKFLLHFVKESKQDESGMPNNRFLAERTGGTYSTLKVQPAELEDSGVYFCASSPLASADTQYFGPGTRLTVL.

The CDR3 nucleotides are TGTGCCAGCACCCAGCAGAACACTGAAGCTTTCTTT. Protein: CASTQQNTEAFF. The chain couples TRBV2 to TRBJ1-1; D remains unclear. The CDR3 loop spans 12 amino acids. Trimming cost V 7 bases and J 1 base, with 7 bases left between them. Germline CDR1 is SNHLY and CDR2 is FYNNEI.

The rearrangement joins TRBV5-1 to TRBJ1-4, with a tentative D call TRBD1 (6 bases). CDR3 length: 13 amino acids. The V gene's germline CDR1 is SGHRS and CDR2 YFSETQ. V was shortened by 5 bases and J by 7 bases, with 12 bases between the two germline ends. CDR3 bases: TGCGCCAGCAGTTCAGGGGTGGGTGAAAAACTGTTTTTT. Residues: CASSSGVGEKLFF. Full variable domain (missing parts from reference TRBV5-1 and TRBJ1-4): KAGVTQTPRYLIKTRGQQVTLSCSPISGHRSVSWYQQTPGQGLQFLFEYFSETQRNKGNFPGRFSGRQFSNSRSEMNVSTLELGDSALYLCASSSGVGEKLFFGSGTQLSVL.

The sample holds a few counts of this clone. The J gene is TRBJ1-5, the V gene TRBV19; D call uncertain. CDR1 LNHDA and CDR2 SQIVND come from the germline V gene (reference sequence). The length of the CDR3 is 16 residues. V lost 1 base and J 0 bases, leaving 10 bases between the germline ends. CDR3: CASSIVGQISNQPQHF. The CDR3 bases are TGTGCCAGTAGTATAGTAGGGCAGATTAGCAATCAGCCCCAGCATTTT. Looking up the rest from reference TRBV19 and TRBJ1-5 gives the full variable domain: DGGITQSPKYLFRKEGQNVTLSCEQNLNHDAMYWYRQDPGQGLRLIYYSQIVNDFQKGDIAEGYSVSREKKESFPLTVTSAQKNPTAFYLCASSIVGQISNQPQHFGDGTRLSIL.

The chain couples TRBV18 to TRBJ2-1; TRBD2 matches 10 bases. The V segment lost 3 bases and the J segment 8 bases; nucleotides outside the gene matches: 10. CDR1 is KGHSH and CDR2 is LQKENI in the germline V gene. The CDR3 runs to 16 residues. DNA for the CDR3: TGTGCCAGCTCACCCCTCCTAGCGGGAGATAGCGATGAGCAGTTCTTC. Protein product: CASSPLLAGDSDEQFF.

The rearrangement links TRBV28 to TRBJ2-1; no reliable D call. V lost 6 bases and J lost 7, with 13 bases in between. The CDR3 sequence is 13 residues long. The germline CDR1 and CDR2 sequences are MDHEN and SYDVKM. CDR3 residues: CASSPPAANEQFF. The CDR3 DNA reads TGTGCCAGCAGCCCCCCCGCGGCAAATGAGCAGTTCTTC.

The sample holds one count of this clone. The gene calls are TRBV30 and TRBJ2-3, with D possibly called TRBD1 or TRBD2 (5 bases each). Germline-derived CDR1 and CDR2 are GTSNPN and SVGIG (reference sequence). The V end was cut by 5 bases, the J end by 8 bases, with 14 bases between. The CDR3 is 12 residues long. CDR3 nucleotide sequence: TGTGCCTGGGGGGGAGAGTCCGCTACGCAGTATTTT. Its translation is CAWGGESATQYF.

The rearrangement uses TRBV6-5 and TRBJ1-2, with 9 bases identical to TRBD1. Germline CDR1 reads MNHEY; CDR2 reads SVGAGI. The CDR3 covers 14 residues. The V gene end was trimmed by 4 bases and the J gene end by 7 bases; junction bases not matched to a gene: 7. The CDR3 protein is CASSSSQGAGGYTF. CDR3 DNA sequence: TGTGCCAGCAGTTCGTCACAGGGGGCTGGTGGCTACACCTTC.

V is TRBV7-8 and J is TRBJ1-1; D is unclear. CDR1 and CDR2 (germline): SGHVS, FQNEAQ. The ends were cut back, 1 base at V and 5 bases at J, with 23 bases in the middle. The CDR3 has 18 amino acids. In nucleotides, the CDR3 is TGTGCCAGCAGCTTAGATAGATTGGGTGGGCACCGAGGGACTGAAGCTTTCTTT. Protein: CASSLDRLGGHRGTEAFF.

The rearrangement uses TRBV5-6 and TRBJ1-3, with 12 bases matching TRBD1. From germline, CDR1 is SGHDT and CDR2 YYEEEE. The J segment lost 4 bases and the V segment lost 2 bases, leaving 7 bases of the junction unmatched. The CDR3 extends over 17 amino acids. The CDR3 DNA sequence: TGTGCCAGCAGCTTACCCGGGACAGGGGGCTCCGGAAACACCATATATTTT. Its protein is CASSLPGTGGSGNTIYF.

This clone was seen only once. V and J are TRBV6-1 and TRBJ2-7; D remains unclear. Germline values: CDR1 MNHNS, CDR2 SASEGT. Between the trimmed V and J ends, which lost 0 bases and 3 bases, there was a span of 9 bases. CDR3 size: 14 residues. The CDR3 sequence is CASSEAYDFYEQYF. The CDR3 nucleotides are TGTGCCAGCAGTGAAGCGTACGACTTCTACGAGCAGTACTTC.

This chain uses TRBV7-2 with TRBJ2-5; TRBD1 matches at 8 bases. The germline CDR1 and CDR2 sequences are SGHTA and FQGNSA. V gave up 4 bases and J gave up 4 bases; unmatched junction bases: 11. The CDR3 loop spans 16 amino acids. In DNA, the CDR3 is TGTGCCAGCAGCTACGGACAGGGCCCCATCGTAGAGACCCAGTACTTC. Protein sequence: CASSYGQGPIVETQYF. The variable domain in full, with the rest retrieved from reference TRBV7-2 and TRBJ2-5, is GAGVSQSPSNKVTEKGKDVELRCDPISGHTALYWYRQSLGQGLEFLIYFQGNSAPDKSGLPSDRFSAERTGGSVSTLTIQRTQQEDSAVYLCASSYGQGPIVETQYFGPGTRLLVL.

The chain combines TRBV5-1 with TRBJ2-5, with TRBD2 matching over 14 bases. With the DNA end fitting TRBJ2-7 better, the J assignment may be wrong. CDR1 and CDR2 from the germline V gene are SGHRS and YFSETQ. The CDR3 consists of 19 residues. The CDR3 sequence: CASSLVGGLAGVQTYEQYF. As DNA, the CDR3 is TGCGCCAGCAGCTTGGTGGGGGGACTAGCGGGAGTCCAAACCTACGAGCAGTACTTC.

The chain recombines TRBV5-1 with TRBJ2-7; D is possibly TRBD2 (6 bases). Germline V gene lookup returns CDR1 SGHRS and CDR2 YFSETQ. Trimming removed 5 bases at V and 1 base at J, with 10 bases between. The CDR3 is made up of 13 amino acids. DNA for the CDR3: TGCGCCAGCAGACGGAGGGAGTCCTACGAGCAGTACTTC. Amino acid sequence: CASRRRESYEQYF.

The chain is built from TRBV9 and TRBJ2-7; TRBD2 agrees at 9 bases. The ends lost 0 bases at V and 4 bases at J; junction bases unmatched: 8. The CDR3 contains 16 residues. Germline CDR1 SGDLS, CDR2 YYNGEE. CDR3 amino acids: CASSVASGVGTYEQYF. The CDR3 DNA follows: TGTGCCAGCAGCGTAGCTAGCGGGGTTGGTACGTACGAGCAGTACTTC.

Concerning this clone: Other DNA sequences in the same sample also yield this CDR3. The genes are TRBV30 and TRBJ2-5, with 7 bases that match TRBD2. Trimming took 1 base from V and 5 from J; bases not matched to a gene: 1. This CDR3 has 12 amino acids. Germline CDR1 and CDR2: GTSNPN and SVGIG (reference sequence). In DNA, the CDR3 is TGTGCCTGGAGTGGAGCGGGGGAGACCCAGTACTTC. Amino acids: CAWSGAGETQYF.

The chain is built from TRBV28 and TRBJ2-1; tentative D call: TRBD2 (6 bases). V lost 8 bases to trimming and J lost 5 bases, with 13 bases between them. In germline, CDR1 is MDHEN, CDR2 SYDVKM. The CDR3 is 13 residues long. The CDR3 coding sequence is TGTGCCAGCTCCATCGCGGGGCACAATGAGCAGTTCTTC. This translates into CASSIAGHNEQFF.

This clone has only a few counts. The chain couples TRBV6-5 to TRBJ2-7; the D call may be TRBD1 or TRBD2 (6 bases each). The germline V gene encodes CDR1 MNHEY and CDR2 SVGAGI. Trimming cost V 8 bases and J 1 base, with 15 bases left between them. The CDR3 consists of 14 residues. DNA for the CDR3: TGTGCCAGCGCCTTACGGGGGCCATCCTACGAGCAGTACTTC. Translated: CASALRGPSYEQYF.

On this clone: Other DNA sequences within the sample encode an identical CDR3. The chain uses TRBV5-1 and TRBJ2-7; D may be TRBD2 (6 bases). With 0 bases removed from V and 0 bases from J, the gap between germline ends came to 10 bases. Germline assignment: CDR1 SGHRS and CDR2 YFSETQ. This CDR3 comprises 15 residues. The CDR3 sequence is CASSLVAGSSYEQYF. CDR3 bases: TGCGCCAGCAGCTTGGTGGCGGGGAGCTCCTACGAGCAGTACTTC.

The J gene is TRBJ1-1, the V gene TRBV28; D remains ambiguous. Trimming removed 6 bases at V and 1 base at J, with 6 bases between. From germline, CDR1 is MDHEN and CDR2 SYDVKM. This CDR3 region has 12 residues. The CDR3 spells CASRVSNTEAFF. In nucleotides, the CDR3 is TGTGCCAGCAGGGTCTCGAACACTGAAGCTTTCTTT. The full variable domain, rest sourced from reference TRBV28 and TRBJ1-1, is DVKVTQSSRYLVKRTGEKVFLECVQDMDHENMFWYRQDPGLGLRLIYFSYDVKMKEKGDIPEGYSVSREKKERFSLILESASTNQTSMYLCASRVSNTEAFFGQGTRLTVV.

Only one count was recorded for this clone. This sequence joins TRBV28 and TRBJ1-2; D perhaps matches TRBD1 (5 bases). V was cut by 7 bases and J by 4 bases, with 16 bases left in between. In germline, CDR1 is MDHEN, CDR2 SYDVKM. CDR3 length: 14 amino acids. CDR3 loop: CASTPEGIGYGYTF. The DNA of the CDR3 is TGTGCCAGCACCCCGGAGGGGATCGGCTATGGCTACACCTTC.

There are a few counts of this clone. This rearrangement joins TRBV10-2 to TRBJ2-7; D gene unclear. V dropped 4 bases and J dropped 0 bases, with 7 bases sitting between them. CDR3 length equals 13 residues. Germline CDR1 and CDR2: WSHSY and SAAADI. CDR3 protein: CASSVSFSYEQYF. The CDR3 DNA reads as TGCGCCAGCAGTGTCAGCTTCTCCTACGAGCAGTACTTC.

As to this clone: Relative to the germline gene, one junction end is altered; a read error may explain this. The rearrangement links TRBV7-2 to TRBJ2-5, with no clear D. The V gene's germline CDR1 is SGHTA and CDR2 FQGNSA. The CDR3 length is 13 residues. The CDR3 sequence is CASSLGRQEAQYF. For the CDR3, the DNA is TGTGCCAGCAGCTTAGGCAGGCAAGAGGCCCAGTACTTC.

CDR3 nucleotides: TGTGCCAGCAGCGTCGGACAGGGGTGGAATGAGCAGTTCTTC. This sequence encodes CASSVGQGWNEQFF. The J gene is TRBJ2-1, the V gene TRBV9, with TRBD1 matching 9 bases. V shed 2 bases, J shed 7 bases, and the junction held 4 bases outside the gene matches. CDR1 and CDR2 (germline): SGDLS, YYNGEE. The CDR3 has 14 residues.

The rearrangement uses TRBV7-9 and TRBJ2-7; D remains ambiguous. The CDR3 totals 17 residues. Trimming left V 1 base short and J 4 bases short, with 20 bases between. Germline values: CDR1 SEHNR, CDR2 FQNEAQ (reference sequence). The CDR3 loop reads CASSLGPVVQAHYEQYF. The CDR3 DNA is TGTGCCAGCAGCTTAGGGCCCGTTGTCCAGGCCCATTACGAGCAGTACTTC. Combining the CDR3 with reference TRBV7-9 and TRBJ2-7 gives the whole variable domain DTGVSQNPRHKITKRGQNVTFRCDPISEHNRLYWYRQTLGQGPEFLTYFQNEAQLEKSRLLSDRFSAERPKGSFSTLEIQRTEQGDSAMYLCASSLGPVVQAHYEQYFGPGTRLTVT.

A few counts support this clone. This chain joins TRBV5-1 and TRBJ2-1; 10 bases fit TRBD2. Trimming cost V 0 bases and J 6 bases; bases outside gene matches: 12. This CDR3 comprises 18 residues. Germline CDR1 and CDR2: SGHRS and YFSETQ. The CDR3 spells CASSLAPAGTSVRNEQFF. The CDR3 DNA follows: TGCGCCAGCAGCTTGGCACCCGCCGGGACTAGCGTTCGCAATGAGCAGTTCTTC.